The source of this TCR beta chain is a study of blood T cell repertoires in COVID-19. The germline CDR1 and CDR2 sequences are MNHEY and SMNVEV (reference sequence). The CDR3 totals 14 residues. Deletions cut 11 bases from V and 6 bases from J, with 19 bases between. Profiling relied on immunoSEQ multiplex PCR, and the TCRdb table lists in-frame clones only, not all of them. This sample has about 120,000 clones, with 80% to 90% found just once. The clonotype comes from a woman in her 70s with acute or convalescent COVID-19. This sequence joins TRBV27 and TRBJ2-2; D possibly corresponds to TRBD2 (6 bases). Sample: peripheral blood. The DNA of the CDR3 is TGTGCCGCCCGGGACTCCCTCGACGCCGGGGAGCTGTTTTTT. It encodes CAARDSLDAGELFF.